This TCR beta chain was documented in a study of blood T cell repertoires in COVID-19. Looking at the study overall: Collection of acute and convalescent COVID-19 samples took place in the United States, Italy and Spain.

How the authors handled the data: By means of reference gene primer amplification, nucleated cell counts were estimated. Only in-frame clones appear in the TCRdb table, and some are missing; sequencing was by immunoSEQ multiplex PCR. Clone size and V and J calls were adopted from that table, with D and trimming inferred from the DNA. This sample has about 270,000 clones, with about 88% found just once. Germline lookup yields CDR1 MNHEY and CDR2 SMNVEV (reference sequence). The CDR3 contains 16 residues. Losses at the gene ends were 2 bases for V and 5 bases for J; bases not matched to a gene: 9. The cohort comprised adults aged 18 to 89 years residing in under 25 US areas. Cohort placement rested on clinical history that participants reported themselves.

V gene TRBV27 combines with J gene TRBJ2-7, with 10 bases aligning to TRBD2. The sequenced sample consisted of PBMCs or T cells enriched from blood (not recorded which). The TCR was taken from a woman between 45 and 65 years old who had recovered from COVID-19. The CDR3 is CASSLGASGSLNEQYF. The CDR3 bases are TGTGCCAGCAGTTTAGGGGCTAGCGGGAGTCTCAACGAGCAGTACTTC.